A selection of T cell receptor beta chains follows, all from one sample in a study of a mutant IDH1 vaccine in newly diagnosed glioma. TCRdb's copy holds only in-frame clones and misses some; the assay was immunoSEQ multiplex PCR. Of 55,000 to 70,000 clones listed, 89% are singletons. These receptors' targets are unknown. Specimen: PBMCs, collected from a glioma patient whose treatment included an IDH1 peptide vaccine. The receptors here all came from a man aged 35-49 years with glioma. CDR3s include the opening cysteine and the closing phenylalanine or tryptophan. The D gene is left open where the match is weak. The listing skips clone size in some rows; elsewhere it reads once, few, many or a size class.

j_call | v_call | clone_size | d_call | cdr3_length | cdr3_nt | cdr3_aa
TRBJ2-3 | TRBV4-1 | once | - | 18 | TGCGCCAGCAGCCAAGATCGGGCCGCCATGGGCGCCACAGATACGCAGTATTTT | CASSQDRAAMGATDTQYF
TRBJ2-3 | TRBV2 | - | - | 14 | TGTGCCAGCAGTGAGGGGTCTAGCATTTATACGCAGTATTTT | CASSEGSSIYTQYF
TRBJ2-3 | TRBV27 | - | - | 12 | TGTGCCAGCAGTTTCCGGGGAGATACGCAGTATTTT | CASSFRGDTQYF
TRBJ2-7 | TRBV7-2 | - | TRBD1 | 14 | TGTGCCAGCAGCCACGGGACAGACTACACCGAGCAGTACTTC | CASSHGTDYTEQYF
TRBJ2-2 | TRBV7-2 | - | TRBD2 | 16 | TGTGCCAGCAGCCGCATAGCGGGAGGACCCACCGGGGAGCTGTTTTTT | CASSRIAGGPTGELFF
TRBJ1-1 | TRBV15 | - | - | 14 | TGTGCCACCAGCAGAGAGGACAGTCTCACTGAAGCTTTCTTT | CATSREDSLTEAFF
TRBJ2-5 | TRBV28 | - | - | 15 | TGTGCCAGCAGCCTAAAAGAGACAGGAGGGGAGACCCAGTACTTC | CASSLKETGGETQYF
TRBJ1-2 | TRBV14 | few | - | 14 | TGTGCCAGCAGCCCCTTCTACGGGACGGGGGGCTACACCTTC | CASSPFYGTGGYTF
TRBJ2-6 | TRBV30 | - | - | 12 | TGTGCCGGGGATTCTGGGGCCAACGTCCTGACTTTC | CAGDSGANVLTF
TRBJ2-7 | TRBV28 | - | - | 11 | TGTGCCAGCAGCACGATAAGCGAGCAGTACTTC | CASSTISEQYF
TRBJ1-2 | TRBV7-2 | - | TRBD1 | 15 | TGTGCCAGCAGCTTAGTCCAGGGGGCTCGATATGGCTACACCTTC | CASSLVQGARYGYTF
TRBJ1-4 | TRBV7-9 | - | - | 15 | TGTGCCAGCAGCCCAGGGACCCGAGGGAATGAAAAACTGTTTTTT | CASSPGTRGNEKLFF
TRBJ2-7 | TRBV10-3 | - | - | 15 | TGTGCCATCAGTGAGTCGAGAGACCTCTCCTACGAGCAGTACTTC | CAISESRDLSYEQYF
TRBJ2-7 | TRBV7-2 | - | - | 14 | TGTGCCAGCAGCCGCACGGGCCAATCCTACGAGCAGTACTTC | CASSRTGQSYEQYF
TRBJ2-4 | TRBV19 | - | - | 15 | TGTGCCAGTAGTCGAGGGGATATTGGCAAAAACATTCAGTACTTC | CASSRGDIGKNIQYF
TRBJ1-1 | TRBV28 | - | - | 15 | TGTGCCAGCAGCACCGCAATGGGGGGAGGCACTGAAGCTTTCTTT | CASSTAMGGGTEAFF
TRBJ1-3 | TRBV4-2 | - | - | 15 | TGTGCCAGCAGCCAAGAGGAAGGCTCTGGAAACACCATATATTTT | CASSQEEGSGNTIYF
TRBJ1-1 | TRBV5-1 | - | - | 14 | TGCGCCAGCAACGTGGGATACCCGAACACTGAAGCTTTCTTT | CASNVGYPNTEAFF
TRBJ1-1 | TRBV27 | - | TRBD1 | 14 | TGTGCCAGCAGCCGGAGGACAGGCAATTCCCAAGCTTTCTTT | CASSRRTGNSQAFF
TRBJ1-2 | TRBV18 | - | - | 12 | TGTGCCAGCTCACCCCCGACGTCTGGCTACACCTTC | CASSPPTSGYTF
TRBJ1-5 | TRBV4-3 | once | - | 13 | TGCGCCAGCAGCCAAGATCGCAATGGGCCCCAGCATTTT | CASSQDRNGPQHF
TRBJ2-7 | TRBV6-5 | - | TRBD2 | 15 | TGTGCCAGCAGCACTACTAGCGGGGGATACTACGAGCAGTACTTC | CASSTTSGGYYEQYF
TRBJ1-2 | TRBV28 | - | - | 12 | TGTGCCAGCAGTCCAGGGACACGAGGCTACACCTTC | CASSPGTRGYTF
TRBJ2-1 | TRBV9 | few | - | 13 | TGTGCCAGCAGCGTAGGGGCTCTTGGTGAGCAGTTCTTC | CASSVGALGEQFF
TRBJ1-2 | TRBV27 | few | TRBD1 | 13 | TGTGCCAGCAGTTCTCAGGGGGCTCATGGCTACACCTTC | CASSSQGAHGYTF
TRBJ2-3 | TRBV4-1 | once | - | 17 | TGCGCCAGCAGCCAAGATCAAACAGTTTTTGGGACAGATACGCAGTATTTT | CASSQDQTVFGTDTQYF
TRBJ1-2 | TRBV6-1 | once | - | 14 | TGTGCCAGCAGCCCATCAAAAGGGGACTATGGCTACACCTTC | CASSPSKGDYGYTF
TRBJ2-4 | TRBV4-1 | - | - | 15 | TGCGCCAGCAGCCAAGACAGCCGTAGCAAAAACATTCAGTACTTC | CASSQDSRSKNIQYF
TRBJ2-3 | TRBV2 | - | TRBD2 | 16 | TGTGCCAGCAGCGAGGGACTAGCGGCTTTCACAGATACGCAGTATTTT | CASSEGLAAFTDTQYF
TRBJ1-1 | TRBV28 | - | - | 16 | TGTGCCAGTCTACAGGGCCCTCCCTGGGGGAACACTGAAGCTTTCTTT | CASLQGPPWGNTEAFF
TRBJ1-5 | TRBV29-1 | - | - | 13 | TGCAGCGTTGTGGACACTGGCAATCAGCCCCAGCATTTT | CSVVDTGNQPQHF
TRBJ1-2 | TRBV29-1 | - | - | 12 | TGCAGCGTTGAAGACAGACTCTATGGCTACACCTTC | CSVEDRLYGYTF
TRBJ2-7 | TRBV13 | - | - | 12 | TGTGCCAGCAGCTTAATGGGTTACGAGCAGTACTTC | CASSLMGYEQYF
TRBJ1-2 | TRBV7-3 | - | - | 13 | TGTGCCAGCAGCTCCCCGGAGGGGTATGGCTACACCTTC | CASSSPEGYGYTF
TRBJ2-5 | TRBV5-1 | - | - | 14 | TGCGCCAGCAGCTTGTGGGGATCGGGAGAGACCCAGTACTTC | CASSLWGSGETQYF
TRBJ2-2 | TRBV9 | - | TRBD1 | 16 | TGTGCCAGCAGCGTAGAGACAGGGTTTATCACCGGGGAGCTGTTTTTT | CASSVETGFITGELFF
TRBJ1-5 | TRBV7-8 | - | - | 15 | TGTGCCAGCAGCGGGCGGACGGAACGAAATCAGCCCCAGCATTTT | CASSGRTERNQPQHF
TRBJ2-3 | TRBV18 | - | TRBD2 | 18 | TGTGCCAGCTCACTCCTCACTAGCGGGGGAACTAGCACAGATACGCAGTATTTT | CASSLLTSGGTSTDTQYF
TRBJ2-1 | TRBV5-5 | - | - | 15 | TGTGCCAGCAGCTATACCGATACTACCTACAATGAGCAGTTCTTC | CASSYTDTTYNEQFF
TRBJ1-2 | TRBV10-3 | - | TRBD1 | 14 | TGTGCCACCACCTCTCCGACAGGGGGCTATGGCTACACCTTC | CATTSPTGGYGYTF
TRBJ1-1 | TRBV19 | once | - | 14 | TGTGCCAGTAGACTCACCGGGGAGGGGGCTGAAGCTTTCTTT | CASRLTGEGAEAFF